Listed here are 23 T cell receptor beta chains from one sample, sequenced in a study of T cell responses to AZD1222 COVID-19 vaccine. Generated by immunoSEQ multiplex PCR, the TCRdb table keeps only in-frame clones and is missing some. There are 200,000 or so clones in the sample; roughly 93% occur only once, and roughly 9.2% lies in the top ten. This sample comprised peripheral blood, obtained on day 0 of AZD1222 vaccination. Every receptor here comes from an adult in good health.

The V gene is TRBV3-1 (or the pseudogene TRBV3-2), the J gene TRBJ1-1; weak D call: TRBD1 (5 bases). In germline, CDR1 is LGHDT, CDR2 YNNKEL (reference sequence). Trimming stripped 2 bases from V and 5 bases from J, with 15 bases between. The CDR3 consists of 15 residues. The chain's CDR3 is CASSQKWGRRTEAFF. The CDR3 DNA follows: TGTGCCAGCAGCCAAAAGTGGGGGAGAAGGACTGAAGCTTTCTTT.

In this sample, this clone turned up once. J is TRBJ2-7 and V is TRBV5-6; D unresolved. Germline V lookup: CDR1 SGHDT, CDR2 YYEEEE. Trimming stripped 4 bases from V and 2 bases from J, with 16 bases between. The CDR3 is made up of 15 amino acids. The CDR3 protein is CASSPEWPKPYEQYF. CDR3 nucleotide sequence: TGTGCCAGCAGCCCGGAGTGGCCCAAACCCTACGAGCAGTACTTC.

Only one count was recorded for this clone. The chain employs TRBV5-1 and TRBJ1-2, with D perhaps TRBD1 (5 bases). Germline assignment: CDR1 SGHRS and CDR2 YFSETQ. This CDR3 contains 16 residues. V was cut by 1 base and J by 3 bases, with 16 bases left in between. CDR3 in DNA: TGCGCCAGCAGCTTGCCAGGCAGGGCCCGGGACTATGGCTACACCTTC. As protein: CASSLPGRARDYGYTF.

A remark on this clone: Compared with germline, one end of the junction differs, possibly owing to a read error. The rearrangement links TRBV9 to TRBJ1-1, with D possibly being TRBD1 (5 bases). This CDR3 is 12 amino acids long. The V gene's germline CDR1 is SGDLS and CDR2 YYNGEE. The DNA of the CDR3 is TGTGCCAGCAGCGTAGAGGACACCGAAGCTTTCTTT. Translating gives CASSVEDTEAFF.

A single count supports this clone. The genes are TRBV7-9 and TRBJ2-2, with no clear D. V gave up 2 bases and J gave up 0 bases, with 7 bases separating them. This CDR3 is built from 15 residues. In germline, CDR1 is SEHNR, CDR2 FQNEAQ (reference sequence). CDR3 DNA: TGTGCCAGCAGCTTACGTGCGGCGAACACCGGGGAGCTGTTTTTT. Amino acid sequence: CASSLRAANTGELFF.

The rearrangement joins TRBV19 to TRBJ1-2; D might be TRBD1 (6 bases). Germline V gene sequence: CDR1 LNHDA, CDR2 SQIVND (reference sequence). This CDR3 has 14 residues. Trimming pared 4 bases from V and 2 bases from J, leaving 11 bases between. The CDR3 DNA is TGTGCCAGTAGTACGACGGGACAAAACTATGGCTACACCTTC. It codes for CASSTTGQNYGYTF.

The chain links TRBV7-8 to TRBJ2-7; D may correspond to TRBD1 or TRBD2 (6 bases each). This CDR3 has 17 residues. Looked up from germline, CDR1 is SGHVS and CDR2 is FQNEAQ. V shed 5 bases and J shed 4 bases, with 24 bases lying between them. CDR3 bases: TGTGCCAGCAGCCCCAGGATGGGGGGCCCCCTGAGTTACGAGCAGTACTTC. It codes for CASSPRMGGPLSYEQYF.

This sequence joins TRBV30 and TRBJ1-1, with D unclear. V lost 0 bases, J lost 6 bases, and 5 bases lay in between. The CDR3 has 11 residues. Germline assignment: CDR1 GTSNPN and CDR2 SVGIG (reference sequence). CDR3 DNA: TGTGCCTGGAGTGTACGGTCTGAAGCTTTCTTT. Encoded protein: CAWSVRSEAFF.

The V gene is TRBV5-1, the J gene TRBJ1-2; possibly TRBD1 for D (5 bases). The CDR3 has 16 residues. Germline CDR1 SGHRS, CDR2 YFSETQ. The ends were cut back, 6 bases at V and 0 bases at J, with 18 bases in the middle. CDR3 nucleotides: TGCGCCAGCACCCGGGACGCCACTCATTCTAACTATGGCTACACCTTC. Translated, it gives CASTRDATHSNYGYTF. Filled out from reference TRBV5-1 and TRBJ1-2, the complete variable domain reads KAGVTQTPRYLIKTRGQQVTLSCSPISGHRSVSWYQQTPGQGLQFLFEYFSETQRNKGNFPGRFSGRQFSNSRSEMNVSTLELGDSALYLCASTRDATHSNYGYTFGSGTRLTVV.

The CDR3: CASSSRGRGYGITDTQYF. For the CDR3, the DNA is TGTGCCAGCAGCTCCAGGGGGCGGGGTTATGGGATCACAGATACGCAGTATTTT. The chain couples TRBV7-2 to TRBJ2-3; 8 bases map to TRBD1. Looked up from germline, CDR1 is SGHTA and CDR2 is FQGNSA. The J segment lost 2 bases and the V segment lost 4 bases, leaving 14 bases of the junction unmatched. The CDR3 is 18 amino acids.

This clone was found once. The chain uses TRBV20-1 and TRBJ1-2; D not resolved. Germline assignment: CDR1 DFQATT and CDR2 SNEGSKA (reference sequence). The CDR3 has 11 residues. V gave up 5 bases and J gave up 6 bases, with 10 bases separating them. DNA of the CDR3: TGCAGTGCTCCCTACACTAATGGCTACACCTTC. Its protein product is CSAPYTNGYTF.

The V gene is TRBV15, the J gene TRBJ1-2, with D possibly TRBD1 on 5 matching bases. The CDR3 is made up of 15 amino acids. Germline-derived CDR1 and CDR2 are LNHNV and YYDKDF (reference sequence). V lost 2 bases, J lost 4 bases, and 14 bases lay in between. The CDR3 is CATSRRTGPSYGYTF. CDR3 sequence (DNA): TGTGCCACCAGCAGACGAACAGGACCTTCCTATGGCTACACCTTC.

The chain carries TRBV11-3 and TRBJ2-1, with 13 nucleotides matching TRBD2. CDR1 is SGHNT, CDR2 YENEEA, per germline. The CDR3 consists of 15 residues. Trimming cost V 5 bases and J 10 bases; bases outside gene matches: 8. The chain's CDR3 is CASSTGLAGVGEQFF. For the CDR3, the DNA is TGTGCCAGCAGCACCGGACTAGCGGGGGTCGGCGAGCAGTTCTTC.

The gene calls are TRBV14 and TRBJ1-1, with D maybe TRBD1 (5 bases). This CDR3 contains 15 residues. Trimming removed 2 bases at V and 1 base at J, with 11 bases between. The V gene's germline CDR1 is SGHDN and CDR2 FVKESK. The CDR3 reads CASSQWRQGNTEAFF. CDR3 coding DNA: TGTGCCAGCAGCCAATGGCGGCAGGGGAACACTGAAGCTTTCTTT.

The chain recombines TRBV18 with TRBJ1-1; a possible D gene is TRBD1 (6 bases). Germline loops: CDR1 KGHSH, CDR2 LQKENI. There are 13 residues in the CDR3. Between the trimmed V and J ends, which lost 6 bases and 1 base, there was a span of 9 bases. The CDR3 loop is CASSGGGNTEAFF. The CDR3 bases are TGTGCCAGCTCGGGAGGGGGGAACACTGAAGCTTTCTTT.

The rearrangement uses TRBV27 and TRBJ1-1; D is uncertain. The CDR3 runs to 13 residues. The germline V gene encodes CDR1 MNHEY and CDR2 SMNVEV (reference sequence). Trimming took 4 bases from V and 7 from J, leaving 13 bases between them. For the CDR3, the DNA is TGTGCCAGCAGTTCAAATATAGCACTTGAAGCTTTCTTT. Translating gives CASSSNIALEAFF.

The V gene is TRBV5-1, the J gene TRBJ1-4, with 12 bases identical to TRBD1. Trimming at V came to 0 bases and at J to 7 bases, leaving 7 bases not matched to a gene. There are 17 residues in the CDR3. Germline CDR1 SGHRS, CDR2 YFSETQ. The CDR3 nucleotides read TGCGCCAGCAGCTTGGTGGGACAGGGGGCATCGTTTGAAAAACTGTTTTTT. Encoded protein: CASSLVGQGASFEKLFF.

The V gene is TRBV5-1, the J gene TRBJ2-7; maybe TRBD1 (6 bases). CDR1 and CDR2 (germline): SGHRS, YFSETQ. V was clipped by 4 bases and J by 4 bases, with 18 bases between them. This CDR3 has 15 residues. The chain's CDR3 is CASSPSVGQLYEQYF. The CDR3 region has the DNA TGCGCCAGCAGCCCCAGCGTGGGACAACTTTACGAGCAGTACTTC.

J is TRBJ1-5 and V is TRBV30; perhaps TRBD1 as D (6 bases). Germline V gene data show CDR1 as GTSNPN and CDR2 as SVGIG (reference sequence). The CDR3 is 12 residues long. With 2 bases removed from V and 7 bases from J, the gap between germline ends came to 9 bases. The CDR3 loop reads CAWSLRGQPQHF. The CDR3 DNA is TGTGCCTGGAGTTTGAGGGGGCAGCCCCAGCATTTT.

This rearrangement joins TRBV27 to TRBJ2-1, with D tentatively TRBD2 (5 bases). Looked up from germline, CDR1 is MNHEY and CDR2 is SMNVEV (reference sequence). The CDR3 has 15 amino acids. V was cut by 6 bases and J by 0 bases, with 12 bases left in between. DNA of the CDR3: TGTGCCAGCAGCCGGGGAGCGCACTCCTACAATGAGCAGTTCTTC. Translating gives CASSRGAHSYNEQFF.

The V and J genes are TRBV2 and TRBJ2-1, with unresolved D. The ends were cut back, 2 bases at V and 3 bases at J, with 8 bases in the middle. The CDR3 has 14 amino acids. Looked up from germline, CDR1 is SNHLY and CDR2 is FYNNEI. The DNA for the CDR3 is TGTGCCAGCAGTGAACTAGACTTCTACAATGAGCAGTTCTTC. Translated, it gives CASSELDFYNEQFF.

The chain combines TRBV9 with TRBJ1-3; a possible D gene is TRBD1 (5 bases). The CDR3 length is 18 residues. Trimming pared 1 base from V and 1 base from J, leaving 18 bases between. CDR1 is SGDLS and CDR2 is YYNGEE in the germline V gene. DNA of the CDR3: TGTGCCAGCAGCGTAACCTCCCGGGGCGCTTCGTCTGGAAACACCATATATTTT. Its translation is CASSVTSRGASSGNTIYF.

DNA for the CDR3: TGTGCCAGCACCCGACAGGGGCGATTCTACGAGCAGTACTTC. Translation: CASTRQGRFYEQYF. The chain couples TRBV28 to TRBJ2-7, with 8 bases lining up with TRBD1. V lost 7 bases to trimming and J lost 3 bases; unmatched junction nucleotides: 8. From germline, CDR1 is MDHEN and CDR2 SYDVKM. CDR3 size: 14 residues.